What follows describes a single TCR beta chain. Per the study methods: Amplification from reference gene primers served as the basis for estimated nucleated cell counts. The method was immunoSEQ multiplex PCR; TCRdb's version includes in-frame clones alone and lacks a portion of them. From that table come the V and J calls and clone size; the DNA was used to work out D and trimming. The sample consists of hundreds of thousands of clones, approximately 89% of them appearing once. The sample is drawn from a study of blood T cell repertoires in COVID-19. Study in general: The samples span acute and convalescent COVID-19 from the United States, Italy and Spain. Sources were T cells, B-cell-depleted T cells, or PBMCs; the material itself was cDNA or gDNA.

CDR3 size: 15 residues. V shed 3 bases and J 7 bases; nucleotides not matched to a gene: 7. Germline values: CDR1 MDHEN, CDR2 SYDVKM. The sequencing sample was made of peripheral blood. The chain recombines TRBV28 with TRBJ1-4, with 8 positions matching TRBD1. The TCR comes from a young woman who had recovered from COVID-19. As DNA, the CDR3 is TGTGCCAGCAGTTTTTCCTCCGGGACAGGTGAAAAACTGTTTTTT. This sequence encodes CASSFSSGTGEKLFF.